The 13 T cell receptor beta chains reported below all come from one sample, sequenced in a study of T cells in Graves' hyperthyroidism and ophthalmopathy. The TCR beta CDR3 regions underwent amplification using RNA transcripts as the source. An initial round of RT-PCR targeting the TCR CDR3 relied on the HTBI primer set. TCRdb ran MiXCR on the multiplex PCR reads and lists one entry per CDR3 protein. The table includes around 400,000 distinct CDR3 sequences, 13% to 15% detected once. Sequences were obtained from blood. The receptors were gathered from a woman in her fifties or sixties with Graves' ophthalmopathy.

This clonotype has a handful of counts. The chain has TRBV19 and TRBJ2-3; TRBD1 aligns across 9 bases. The germline V gene encodes CDR1 LNHDA and CDR2 SQIVND (reference sequence). There are 17 residues in the CDR3. V gave up 0 bases and J gave up 1 base; unmatched junction bases: 5. This CDR3 reads CASSIDWDRERTDTQYF. The CDR3 DNA is TGTGCCAGTAGTATAGATTGGGACAGGGAGCGCACAGATACGCAGTATTTT.

In its sample, this clonotype was seen a few times. The chain joins TRBV20-1 to TRBJ1-1; 9 bases fit TRBD1. Per the germline V gene, CDR1 is DFQATT and CDR2 is SNEGSKA (reference sequence). CDR3 length: 12 residues. V lost 4 bases to trimming and J lost 5 bases; unmatched junction nucleotides: 2. In DNA, the CDR3 is TGCAGTGCTACGACAGGGGGGACTGAAGCTTTCTTT. It is translated as CSATTGGTEAFF.

Many counts were recorded for this clonotype. The chain uses TRBV3-1 and TRBJ2-1, with TRBD2 identical over 8 bases. CDR1 and CDR2 from the germline V gene are LGHDT and YNNKEL (reference sequence). The CDR3 spans 15 residues. With V trimmed by 4 bases and J by 3 bases, 5 bases remained unmatched. The chain's CDR3 is CASSLRLAFYNEQFF. CDR3 sequence (DNA): TGTGCCAGCAGCCTTCGACTAGCGTTCTACAATGAGCAGTTCTTC.

This clonotype has at least ten counts. This chain links TRBV12-3 or TRBV12-4 with TRBJ2-2; 8 bases map to TRBD1. V trimming: 10 bases; J trimming: 2 bases; junction bases outside the gene matches: 9. The CDR3 is 15 residues long. This CDR3 is CAIPIGQGNTGELFF. The CDR3 nucleotides are TGTGCCATCCCCATAGGACAGGGAAACACCGGGGAGCTGTTTTTT.

At least ten counts were recorded for this clonotype. CDR3 bases: TGTGCCAGCAGCCCCCATACAGGTGATCAGGATACGCAGTATTTT. Amino acids: CASSPHTGDQDTQYF. J is TRBJ2-3 and V is TRBV3-1; a possible D gene is TRBD1 (5 bases). Germline V gene data show CDR1 as LGHDT and CDR2 as YNNKEL (reference sequence). The V and J ends lost 4 bases and 6 bases respectively, with 17 bases between them. The CDR3 is 15 residues long.

This clonotype was observed at least ten times. The CDR3 region is CASSSQREVLWDTQYF. The CDR3, as DNA: TGTGCCAGCAGCTCCCAGCGGGAGGTACTCTGGGATACGCAGTATTTT. V gene TRBV5-6 combines with J gene TRBJ2-3, with TRBD2 identical over 9 bases. V gave up 3 bases and J gave up 6 bases; unmatched junction bases: 11. The V gene's germline CDR1 is SGHDT and CDR2 YYEEEE. CDR3 length: 16 amino acids.

This clonotype has only a few counts. DNA for the CDR3: TGTGCCACCAGTGATGCCGGGACTAGCGGGCAAGAGACCCAGTACTTC. Protein sequence: CATSDAGTSGQETQYF. The V and J genes are TRBV24-1 and TRBJ2-5; 12 bases line up with TRBD2. The CDR3 runs to 16 residues. Trimming took 3 bases from V and 2 from J; bases not matched to a gene: 3. In germline, CDR1 is KGHDR, CDR2 SFDVKD.

The table lists this clonotype with many counts. The chain carries TRBV10-1 and TRBJ2-3; D is perhaps TRBD1 or TRBD2 (5 bases each). V dropped 2 bases and J dropped 4 bases, with 10 bases sitting between them. Germline CDR1 is WNHNN and CDR2 is SYGVQD (reference sequence). The CDR3 has 14 residues. DNA of the CDR3: TGCGCCAGCAGTGAGGGACGGGGCCCAGATACGCAGTATTTT. Its protein product is CASSEGRGPDTQYF.

This clonotype was seen just once. V gene TRBV29-1 combines with J gene TRBJ1-1; 10 bases are a match to TRBD1. Germline V lookup: CDR1 SQVTM, CDR2 ANQGSEA. The CDR3 is made up of 13 amino acids. J lost 5 bases, V lost 5 bases, and 5 bases had no gene match. In nucleotides, the CDR3 is TGCAGCGTTCATGACAGGGGGCTGACTGAAGCTTTCTTT. It translates to CSVHDRGLTEAFF. The variable domain in full, with the rest retrieved from reference TRBV29-1 and TRBJ1-1, is SAVISQKPSRDICQRGTSLTIQCQVDSQVTMMFWYRQQPGQSLTLIATANQGSEATYESGFVIDKFPISRPNLTFSTLTVSNMSPEDSSIYLCSVHDRGLTEAFFGQGTRLTVV.

The chain recombines TRBV28 with TRBJ1-2, with D maybe TRBD1 (6 bases). Looked up from germline, CDR1 is MDHEN and CDR2 is SYDVKM. Trimming stripped 5 bases from V and 2 bases from J, with 9 bases between. The length of the CDR3 is 13 residues. Written as DNA, the CDR3 is TGTGCCAGCAGTGGGGGGGCAAACTATGGCTACACCTTC. Translation: CASSGGANYGYTF.

V usage is TRBV24-1 and J usage is TRBJ2-3; 8 bases match TRBD1. Per the germline V gene, CDR1 is KGHDR and CDR2 is SFDVKD. Trimming took 4 bases from V and 4 from J; bases not matched to a gene: 0. The CDR3 covers 13 residues. Here the CDR3 reads CATSDRGPDTQYF. The CDR3 DNA reads as TGTGCCACCAGTGACAGGGGGCCAGATACGCAGTATTTT.

This clonotype was recorded many times. The rearrangement uses TRBV24-1 and TRBJ1-2, with 9 bases matching TRBD1. This CDR3 comprises 15 residues. Germline V gene data show CDR1 as KGHDR and CDR2 as SFDVKD. The V segment lost 3 bases and the J segment 2 bases; nucleotides outside the gene matches: 3. CDR3 nucleotides: TGTGCCACCAGTGATCCTGGACAGGGGAACTATGGCTACACCTTC. This codes for CATSDPGQGNYGYTF.

This clonotype was detected only a few times. Given a much more abundant clone one base away, this may be a read error. The chain carries TRBV2 and TRBJ2-2; tentatively, D is TRBD1 (5 bases). V dropped 8 bases and J dropped 1 base, with 11 bases sitting between them. This CDR3 contains 14 residues. Germline loops: CDR1 SNHLY, CDR2 FYNNEI. Here the CDR3 DNA reads TGTGCCAGCCAGGATAGGGGGAACACCGGGGAGCTGTTTTTT. Encoded protein: CASQDRGNTGELFF.